The 29 T cell receptor beta chains below were found in one sample sequenced in a study of response to subunit inactivated influenza vaccine (dated by TCRdb to 2017 to 2018). Libraries were made using RT-PCR. The sample was run on an Illumina HiSeq 2500. TCRdb passed the public sequencing reads through fastp at Q25 and MiXCR, retaining productive beta sequences. Identical CDR3 proteins give one entry, which carries the most common genes and DNA. Within this sample are over 800,000 distinct CDR3 sequences, with 21% of them counted one time only. The ten largest clones add up to roughly a tenth of the sample. Sequences were derived from PBMCs from blood, sampled more than 4 days after vaccination. The receptors were sampled from a man aged 50 to 60 who received an inactivated influenza vaccine. Donor details come from another sample of the same person, matched by shared clones.

Only a few counts were recorded for this clonotype. The chain carries TRBV12-3 or TRBV12-4 and TRBJ2-3; perhaps TRBD2 as D (6 bases). V was pared by 3 bases and J by 5 bases, with 15 bases between. The CDR3 covers 15 residues. The CDR3 region is CASSFSGPSRDTQYF. The DNA of the CDR3 is TGTGCCAGCAGTTTTAGCGGCCCCTCTAGAGATACGCAGTATTTT.

This clonotype was detected a few times. The chain carries TRBV27 and TRBJ2-7; tentative D call: TRBD2 (5 bases). Germline V gene data show CDR1 as MNHEY and CDR2 as SMNVEV (reference sequence). The CDR3 runs to 14 residues. The V and J ends lost 6 bases and 4 bases respectively, with 16 bases between them. CDR3 DNA sequence: TGTGCCAGCAGACGCACGGGGATCGAGTACGAGCAGTACTTC. Translated: CASRRTGIEYEQYF.

This clonotype was recorded a few times. The chain employs TRBV9 and TRBJ2-7; D is perhaps TRBD1 (6 bases). Trimming took 3 bases from V and 4 from J, leaving 11 bases between them. This CDR3 spans 13 amino acids. Germline values: CDR1 SGDLS, CDR2 YYNGEE. CDR3 nucleotides: TGTGCCAGCAGCGGGCAGGGGAGTTACGAGCAGTACTTC. Protein: CASSGQGSYEQYF.

A few counts support this clonotype. The rearrangement uses TRBV20-1 and TRBJ2-3; TRBD2 aligns across 7 bases. The CDR3 has 14 amino acids. The V gene's germline CDR1 is DFQATT and CDR2 SNEGSKA (reference sequence). The V gene end was trimmed by 3 bases and the J gene end by 0 bases; junction bases not matched to a gene: 3. The DNA for the CDR3 is TGCAGTGCTAGTCTAGCGGCTAGCACAGATACGCAGTATTTT. This gives the protein CSASLAASTDTQYF.

J is TRBJ2-7 and V is TRBV5-1; a possible D gene is TRBD1 (5 bases). The germline V gene encodes CDR1 SGHRS and CDR2 YFSETQ. This CDR3 has 13 amino acids. Deletions cut 6 bases from V and 5 bases from J, with 15 bases between. The CDR3 spells CASNPQGGNEQYF. In DNA, the CDR3 is TGCGCCAGCAATCCCCAGGGTGGGAACGAGCAGTACTTC.

This clonotype was detected a few times. This chain uses TRBV19 with TRBJ2-1; TRBD2 matches at 8 bases. Germline loops: CDR1 LNHDA, CDR2 SQIVND (reference sequence). The CDR3 is made up of 15 amino acids. V lost 2 bases to trimming and J lost 6 bases; unmatched junction nucleotides: 6. The CDR3 loop reads CASSISSGGSNEQFF. The CDR3 DNA reads as TGTGCCAGTAGTATAAGCAGCGGGGGATCCAATGAGCAGTTCTTC.

The chain uses TRBV4-2 and TRBJ1-1; 7 nucleotides align to TRBD1. Germline V gene lookup returns CDR1 LGHNA and CDR2 YNFKEQ. The CDR3 consists of 15 residues. V lost 2 bases, J lost 1 base, and 4 bases stayed unmatched. CDR3 sequence reads: CASSQSRTGNTEAFF. The CDR3 DNA follows: TGTGCCAGCAGCCAAAGCAGGACAGGGAACACTGAAGCTTTCTTT.

Many counts were recorded for this clonotype. J is TRBJ2-3 and V is TRBV4-3; D call uncertain. V was pared by 4 bases and J by 6 bases, with 11 bases between. The CDR3 sequence is 13 residues long. Germline CDR1 is LGHNA and CDR2 is YSLEER. The CDR3 here is CASSRAGSDTQYF. CDR3 bases: TGCGCCAGCAGCCGGGCAGGCAGTGATACGCAGTATTTT.

In its sample, this clonotype was seen a few times. The chain uses TRBV20-1 and TRBJ1-2, with D unresolved. CDR1 is DFQATT and CDR2 is SNEGSKA in the germline V gene (reference sequence). The CDR3 runs 13 residues. V dropped 6 bases and J dropped 3 bases, with 14 bases sitting between them. CDR3 protein: CSARSFPDYGYTF. The CDR3 nucleotides are TGCAGTGCACGGTCATTCCCCGACTATGGCTACACCTTC.

This chain links TRBV20-1 with TRBJ2-2; D is ambiguous. Trimming shortened V by 0 bases and J by 0 bases, and 11 bases separated the two germline ends. The CDR3 has 16 residues. The germline V gene encodes CDR1 DFQATT and CDR2 SNEGSKA (reference sequence). DNA of the CDR3: TGCAGTGCTAGAGATAGGCTTTTCGCGAACACCGGGGAGCTGTTTTTT. Translated, it gives CSARDRLFANTGELFF.

This clonotype turned up a few times. The chain combines TRBV20-1 with TRBJ2-5; a possible D gene is TRBD1 (5 bases). The CDR3 has 13 amino acids. The germline V and J ends were trimmed by 5 bases and 4 bases, with 14 bases remaining between them. Germline V CDR1 and CDR2: DFQATT, SNEGSKA (reference sequence). The CDR3 loop is CSALRVVRETQYF. The DNA of the CDR3 is TGCAGTGCTCTCAGGGTGGTTCGAGAGACCCAGTACTTC.

The rearrangement joins TRBV5-1 to TRBJ2-7; the D is unclear. The CDR3 length is 12 residues. V lost 1 base and J lost 6, with 8 bases in between. From germline, CDR1 is SGHRS and CDR2 YFSETQ. The DNA for the CDR3 is TGCGCCAGCAGCTTGATCATTGGCGAGCAGTACTTC. This codes for CASSLIIGEQYF.

This clonotype was picked up many times. The chain carries TRBV20-1 and TRBJ2-1, with TRBD1 as a possible D gene (5 bases). CDR1 is DFQATT, CDR2 SNEGSKA, per germline (reference sequence). V gave up 3 bases and J gave up 15 bases, with 21 bases separating them. This CDR3 spans 13 amino acids. CDR3 DNA sequence: TGCAGTGCTAGGACCCTGACAGAAGTTATCCCGTTCTTC. Translating it yields CSARTLTEVIPFF.

Many counts were recorded for this clonotype. V is TRBV12-3 or TRBV12-4 and J is TRBJ1-3; 7 bases are shared with TRBD1. The V gene end was trimmed by 6 bases and the J gene end by 0 bases; junction bases not matched to a gene: 5. This CDR3 spans 15 amino acids. Written as DNA, the CDR3 is TGTGCCAGCAGCCTGGGACAGCTCTCTGGAAACACCATATATTTT. Translation gives CASSLGQLSGNTIYF.

This clonotype was seen a few times. This chain uses TRBV7-2 with TRBJ1-2; 8 nucleotides line up with TRBD1. Germline V gene data show CDR1 as SGHTA and CDR2 as FQGNSA. This CDR3 is built from 13 residues. Unmatched junction bases numbered 7, after V lost 5 bases and J lost 8 bases. CDR3 sequence reads: CASSADRTGGYTF. Here the CDR3 DNA reads TGTGCCAGCAGCGCCGATCGGACAGGGGGCTACACCTTC.

CDR3 sequence reads: CASSRQGDNSPLHF. In DNA, the CDR3 is TGTGCCAGTAGTCGACAGGGGGACAATTCACCCCTCCACTTT. The J gene is TRBJ1-6, the V gene TRBV19, with 9 bases identical to TRBD1. This CDR3 is built from 14 residues. From germline, CDR1 is LNHDA and CDR2 SQIVND (reference sequence). V gave up 5 bases and J gave up 7 bases; unmatched junction bases: 3.

The chain joins TRBV4-3 to TRBJ2-7, with D perhaps matching TRBD1 (6 bases). The CDR3 has 13 residues. CDR1 is LGHNA, CDR2 YSLEER, per germline. Trimming took off 3 bases at V and 7 bases at J, with 13 bases between the two ends. CDR3 in DNA: TGCGCCAGCAGCCAGTCGATACAGGGTGAGCAGTACTTC. Translation: CASSQSIQGEQYF.

The rearrangement uses TRBV7-3 and TRBJ2-2, with 9 bases that match TRBD2. Germline-derived CDR1 and CDR2 are SGHTA and FQGTGA. V lost 6 bases and J lost 5; bases outside the gene matches: 4. The CDR3 length is 14 residues. This CDR3 reads CASSVAGVTGELFF. CDR3 in DNA: TGTGCCAGCAGTGTAGCGGGAGTTACCGGGGAGCTGTTTTTT. The full variable domain, in which reference TRBV7-3 and TRBJ2-2 provide the parts outside the CDR3, is GAGVSQTPSNKVTEKGKYVELRCDPISGHTALYWYRQSLGQGPEFLIYFQGTGAADDSGLPNDRFFAVRPEGSVSTLKIQRTERGDSAVYLCASSVAGVTGELFFGEGSRLTVL.

The chain has TRBV5-1 and TRBJ1-1; D is unclear. V was trimmed by 4 bases and J by 4 bases, leaving 17 bases between them. The CDR3 extends over 15 amino acids. Germline values: CDR1 SGHRS, CDR2 YFSETQ. The CDR3 DNA sequence: TGCGCCAGCAGCCGAGTAGATGGAGGTGCCACTGAAGCTTTCTTT. Protein sequence: CASSRVDGGATEAFF.

This clonotype has only a few counts. This chain uses TRBV20-1 with TRBJ2-7, with 9 bases identical to TRBD2. CDR1 DFQATT and CDR2 SNEGSKA come from the germline V gene (reference sequence). The CDR3 sequence is 14 residues long. Trimming cost V 5 bases and J 0 bases; bases outside gene matches: 5. The CDR3 reads CSAVLAGSSYEQYF. Written as DNA, the CDR3 is TGCAGTGCTGTCCTAGCGGGGTCCTCCTACGAGCAGTACTTC.

This sequence joins TRBV5-6 and TRBJ2-2; D is possibly TRBD1 or TRBD2 (6 bases each). V lost 1 base to trimming and J lost 3 bases, with 13 bases between them. The CDR3 spans 16 residues. Per the germline V gene, CDR1 is SGHDT and CDR2 is YYEEEE. The CDR3 DNA is TGTGCCAGCAGCTTGTTGTTAAGGGGGGACACCGGGGAGCTGTTTTTT. Translation: CASSLLLRGDTGELFF.

The chain couples TRBV6-1 to TRBJ1-5; a weak D match, TRBD1 (5 bases). CDR1 and CDR2 (germline): MNHNS, SASEGT. This CDR3 is built from 13 residues. The V end was cut by 6 bases, the J end by 5 bases, with 11 bases between. CDR3 in DNA: TGTGCCAGCAGGGGGGAAGCGGATCAGCCCCAGCATTTT. Translated: CASRGEADQPQHF.

This clonotype has only a few counts. The rearrangement links TRBV29-1 to TRBJ1-1, with D maybe TRBD1 (6 bases). The CDR3 loop spans 11 amino acids. Germline assignment: CDR1 SQVTM and CDR2 ANQGSEA. The V end lost 6 bases, the J end lost 7 bases, and 12 bases lay between the germline ends. The CDR3 coding sequence is TGCAGCGTGACGGGGGCCTATGAAGCTTTCTTT. Its translation: CSVTGAYEAFF.

The V call is TRBV10-3, the J call TRBJ2-1; D not certain. V was shortened by 7 bases and J by 10 bases, with 17 bases between the two germline ends. The CDR3 spans 13 residues. Germline V gene sequence: CDR1 ENHRY, CDR2 SYGVKD. The CDR3 DNA is TGTGCCATCAACCTCGACGGTTCCAACGAGCAGTTCTTC. Its protein product is CAINLDGSNEQFF.

This clonotype was seen at least ten times. V and J are TRBV4-3 and TRBJ2-5; 7 bases match TRBD1. V trimming: 0 bases; J trimming: 5 bases; junction bases outside the gene matches: 6. The CDR3 consists of 15 residues. Germline V CDR1 and CDR2: LGHNA, YSLEER. The CDR3 is CASSQEWQGEETQYF. The CDR3 DNA follows: TGCGCCAGCAGCCAAGAATGGCAGGGGGAGGAGACCCAGTACTTC.

This chain links TRBV3-1 with TRBJ2-1; D is uncertain. Germline CDR1 LGHDT, CDR2 YNNKEL (reference sequence). The CDR3 extends over 13 amino acids. V lost 3 bases and J 4 bases, leaving 7 bases between the germline ends. The CDR3, as DNA: TGTGCCAGCAGCCAGGCTGAGTACAATGAGCAGTTCTTC. Translated: CASSQAEYNEQFF.

This clonotype has just a few counts. The chain is built from TRBV24-1 and TRBJ2-2; D unresolved. V was clipped by 0 bases and J by 7 bases, with 5 bases between them. The CDR3 spans 13 residues. Germline CDR1 is KGHDR and CDR2 is SFDVKD. In DNA form, the CDR3 reads TGTGCCACCAGTGATTTGCTCCTCGGGGAGCTGTTTTTT. The encoded protein is CATSDLLLGELFF.

This clonotype was detected only a few times. The CDR3 bases are TGTGCCAGCAGCTTGGTGAGTGTCAATGAGCAGTTCTTC. It codes for CASSLVSVNEQFF. This rearrangement joins TRBV5-6 to TRBJ2-1, with D hard to call. CDR1 SGHDT and CDR2 YYEEEE come from the germline V gene. This CDR3 is built from 13 residues. Trimming stripped 0 bases from V and 6 bases from J, with 7 bases between.

The V and J genes are TRBV11-2 and TRBJ2-1, with D hard to call. This CDR3 contains 13 residues. Germline lookup yields CDR1 SGHAT and CDR2 FQNNGV. Trimming removed 1 base from V and 6 bases from J, with 7 bases in between. In DNA form, the CDR3 reads TGTGCCAGCAGCTTAGTGAGGCGCAATGAGCAGTTCTTC. Protein: CASSLVRRNEQFF. Based on the CDR3 plus reference TRBV11-2 and TRBJ2-1, the full variable domain is EAGVAQSPRYKIIEKRQSVAFWCNPISGHATLYWYQQILGQGPKLLIQFQNNGVVDDSQLPKDRFSAERLKGVDSTLKIQPAKLEDSAVYLCASSLVRRNEQFFGPGTRLTVL.